A selection of T cell receptor beta chains follows, all from one sample in a study of response to subunit inactivated influenza vaccine. TCRdb called the RT-PCR reads again in MiXCR, with one record for every CDR3 protein. The sample has around 540,000 distinct CDR3 sequences, 12% seen once. Sample: PBMCs from blood, taken on the day of vaccination. All receptors derive from a man aged 50 to 60 who received an inactivated influenza vaccine. The CDR3 runs from the conserved cysteine through the conserved F or W. Each record gives: D gene, clone size, V gene, J gene, CDR3 DNA, CDR3 protein. D genes are given only for firm matches. The listing skips clone size in some rows; elsewhere it reads once, few, many or a size class.

>-|few|TRBV3-1|TRBJ2-7
TGTGCCAGCAGCCAAGATGGGTGGTCCGTCTACGAGCAGTACTTC
CASSQDGWSVYEQYF
>-|many|TRBV29-1|TRBJ2-1
TGCAGCGTTGAAAAGGCGTACAATGAGCAGTTCTTC
CSVEKAYNEQFF
>-|-|TRBV7-9|TRBJ2-2
TGTGCCAGCAGCTTAGTTTCCCTTCCCTGGACCGGGGAGCTGTTTTTT
CASSLVSLPWTGELFF
>-|many|TRBV4-3|TRBJ2-7
TGCGCCAGCAGCCAAGATAGAGAAGTGTACTACGAGCAGTACTTC
CASSQDREVYYEQYF
>TRBD2|few|TRBV14|TRBJ2-1
TGTGCCAGCAGCCAAGTCCCGATAATTAGCGGGATATACTACAATGAGCAGTTCTTC
CASSQVPIISGIYYNEQFF
>TRBD1|many|TRBV3-1|TRBJ1-3
TGTGCCAGCAGACAACAGGGGGCCATCTCTGGAAACACCATATATTTT
CASRQQGAISGNTIYF
>-|-|TRBV7-8|TRBJ2-5
TGTGCCAGCAGCCTGGCGGGTCCAGAGACCCAGTACTTC
CASSLAGPETQYF
>TRBD2|many|TRBV7-9|TRBJ2-1
TGTGCCAGCAGCTTCCCGGGACTAACCGTTAATGAGCAGTTCTTC
CASSFPGLTVNEQFF
>-|many|TRBV29-1|TRBJ2-7
TGCAGCGTAGCGACAGCATACGAGCAGTACTTC
CSVATAYEQYF
>TRBD1|-|TRBV4-2|TRBJ2-1
TGTGCCAGCAGGCCGCCGGGACAGGGGGTTTACAATGAGCAGTTCTTC
CASRPPGQGVYNEQFF
>-|-|TRBV10-3|TRBJ2-5
TGTGCCATCGGGCCGAACCAAGAGACCCAGTACTTC
CAIGPNQETQYF
>-|-|TRBV11-2|TRBJ1-5
TGTGCCAGCAGCTTAGATCCCCTCCAGCCCCAGCATTTT
CASSLDPLQPQHF
>TRBD1|-|TRBV12-3/TRBV12-4|TRBJ2-2
TGTTCCAGCAAGGGTTCGGACAGGGGACCCGGGGAGCTGTTTTTT
CSSKGSDRGPGELFF
>-|few|TRBV20-1|TRBJ2-7
TGCAGTGCTACCAGGGCCCACGAGCAGTACTTC
CSATRAHEQYF
>TRBD1|few|TRBV5-1|TRBJ2-7
TGCGCCAGCAGCTTGGACAGGGGAGACGGCGAGCAGTACTTC
CASSLDRGDGEQYF
>TRBD1|-|TRBV7-6|TRBJ1-1
TGTGCCAGCAGCTTTACAGGGGAGGGAGTCACTGAAGCTTTCTTT
CASSFTGEGVTEAFF
>TRBD2|few|TRBV5-6|TRBJ2-3
TGTGCCAGCAGCGTCGGGACTAGCTGGGATACGCAGTATTTT
CASSVGTSWDTQYF
>-|few|TRBV29-1|TRBJ2-7
TGCAGCGTTCTCTCCTCCCGGGACCCTACGGGGGAGCAGTACTTC
CSVLSSRDPTGEQYF
>-|few|TRBV7-8|TRBJ2-1
TGTGCCAGCAGCTCTGCGACGGAACCGACGAGGTTAGCCTACAATGAGCAGTTCTTC
CASSSATEPTRLAYNEQFF
>TRBD2|few|TRBV29-1|TRBJ2-7
TGCAGCGTTGGTTCAGGACTAGCGGGAGGCCACGAGCAGTACTTC
CSVGSGLAGGHEQYF
>-|few|TRBV5-1|TRBJ2-5
TGCGCCAGCAGCCTTGAAGGGGCGCAAGAGACCCAGTACTTC
CASSLEGAQETQYF
>-|few|TRBV12-3/TRBV12-4|TRBJ2-1
TGTGCCAGCAGCTACCTAAACTACAATGAGCAGTTCTTC
CASSYLNYNEQFF
>-|-|TRBV20-1|TRBJ2-3
TGCAGTGCCAGCCAAGGGGGGGGGCGAAAAGATACGCAGTATTTT
CSASQGGGRKDTQYF
>-|many|TRBV6-5|TRBJ2-5
TGTGCCAGCAGTTACCTCAGTCAAGAGACCCAGTACTTC
CASSYLSQETQYF
>TRBD1|few|TRBV28|TRBJ1-1
TGTGCCAGCAGCTACCCTGACAGGGGGAACACTGAAGCTTTCTTT
CASSYPDRGNTEAFF
>-|many|TRBV3-1|TRBJ2-1
TGTGCCAGCAGCCAGGGTCTAGCGGAGCAGTTCTTC
CASSQGLAEQFF
>-|few|TRBV5-1|TRBJ1-4
TGCGCCAGCAGCTTAGGAGGTGTTAATGAAAAACTGTTTTTT
CASSLGGVNEKLFF
>-|-|TRBV20-1|TRBJ2-7
TGCAGTGTCCCGAACTACGAGCAGTACTTC
CSVPNYEQYF
>TRBD2|-|TRBV3-1|TRBJ2-1
TGTGCCAGCAGCCGGGGGATGGCGGGAGACTACAATGAGCAGTTCTTC
CASSRGMAGDYNEQFF
>-|-|TRBV30|TRBJ2-2
TGTGCCTGGAGTGTAGGGGTGAGCGGGACCGGGGAGCTGTTTTTT
CAWSVGVSGTGELFF
>TRBD1|many|TRBV12-3/TRBV12-4|TRBJ1-6
TGTGCCAGCAACTCGGACAGGGGGATTTATAATTCACCCCTCCACTTT
CASNSDRGIYNSPLHF
>-|-|TRBV20-1|TRBJ2-7
TGCAGTGCTAGAGATATGGACCGTTCCTACGAGCAGTACTTC
CSARDMDRSYEQYF
>-|many|TRBV20-1|TRBJ2-3
TGCAGTGCCCGACCGTCCTCGGGAGCCACAGATACGCAGTATTTT
CSARPSSGATDTQYF
>TRBD2|-|TRBV25-1|TRBJ2-1
TGTGCCAGCAGTGTCCCCCGCGGGGGGGACGGTCAGTTCTTC
CASSVPRGGDGQFF
>-|few|TRBV24-1|TRBJ2-2
TGTGCCACCACCTCCCACACCGGGGAGCTGTTTTTT
CATTSHTGELFF
>-|few|TRBV7-2|TRBJ2-3
TGTGCCAGCAGCACCGACGGGATCGGGTCGCAGTATTTT
CASSTDGIGSQYF
>-|-|TRBV29-1|TRBJ1-5
TGCAGCGTCGCCGGGGGACCAGCTAATCAGCCCCAGCATTTT
CSVAGGPANQPQHF
>-|-|TRBV16|TRBJ1-2
TGTGCCAGCAGCCCCGACAGTGGCGGCTACACCTTC
CASSPDSGGYTF
>-|-|TRBV29-1|TRBJ2-3
TGCAGCGTGCCCCACGGAGGGAGCACAGATACGCAGTATTTT
CSVPHGGSTDTQYF
>TRBD2|many|TRBV4-1|TRBJ2-2
TGCGCCAGCAGCCCCGTCACACTAGCGGCGAACACCGGGGAGCTGTTTTTT
CASSPVTLAANTGELFF
>-|many|TRBV29-1|TRBJ2-1
TGCAGCGGGGGACGTGATGAGCAGTTCTTC
CSGGRDEQFF
>-|-|TRBV9|TRBJ1-1
TGTGCCAGCAGCGTAGGTAATGGGGGTACTGAAGCTTTCTTT
CASSVGNGGTEAFF
>-|few|TRBV6-5|TRBJ1-6
TGTGCCAGCAGTTTTGGCCTGGGGAGCTCGGATAATTCACCCCTCCACTTT
CASSFGLGSSDNSPLHF
>TRBD1|few|TRBV5-1|TRBJ2-4
TGCGCCAGCAGCACGGGACAGGTTTTAGCCAAAAACATTCAGTACTTC
CASSTGQVLAKNIQYF